The 14 T cell receptor beta chains given below trace back to one sample, sequenced in a study of cytomegalovirus exposure and HLA in healthy donors. This PCR relied on a set of 60 Vbeta primers and 13 Jbeta primers. Profiling relied on immunoSEQ multiplex PCR, and the TCRdb table lists in-frame clones only, not all of them. The top ten hold roughly 8.8% of the sample, which has more than 90,000 clones, more than 60% seen once. Sequenced: PBMCs. Source of these receptors: a human donor in good health.

V and J are TRBV5-6 and TRBJ1-5; tentative D call: TRBD1 (5 bases). The CDR3 has 17 residues. The germline V and J ends were trimmed by 6 bases and 2 bases, with 21 bases remaining between them. Germline CDR1 and CDR2: SGHDT and YYEEEE. CDR3 protein: CASTKWGGEYGNQPQHF. Written as DNA, the CDR3 is TGTGCCAGCACCAAGTGGGGGGGAGAGTATGGCAATCAGCCCCAGCATTTT. Complete variable domain (other parts from reference TRBV5-6 and TRBJ1-5): DAGVTQSPTHLIKTRGQQVTLRCSPKSGHDTVSWYQQALGQGPQFIFQYYEEEERQRGNFPDRFSGHQFPNYSSELNVNALLLGDSALYLCASTKWGGEYGNQPQHFGDGTRLSIL.

The chain is built from TRBV2 and TRBJ2-1, with 8 bases lining up with TRBD2. The CDR3 totals 13 residues. The germline V gene encodes CDR1 SNHLY and CDR2 FYNNEI. The trim removed 5 bases at V and 7 bases at J, leaving 4 bases unmatched. The CDR3 loop is CASSPGLGNEQFF. The CDR3 DNA reads TGTGCCAGCAGTCCGGGACTAGGGAATGAGCAGTTCTTC.

This chain joins TRBV4-1 and TRBJ1-2; 7 positions agree with TRBD1. CDR1 and CDR2 (germline): MGHRA, YSYEKL. With 4 bases clipped from V and 3 bases from J, the junction kept 5 bases outside the gene matches. CDR3 length equals 14 residues. CDR3 sequence: CASSPGQLHYGYTF. The CDR3 coding sequence is TGCGCCAGCAGCCCGGGACAGTTACACTATGGCTACACCTTC.

The chain uses TRBV27 and TRBJ2-7; 10 nucleotides align to TRBD2. Trimming removed 3 bases from V and 4 bases from J; junction bases left unmatched: 3. CDR1 and CDR2 (germline): MNHEY, SMNVEV (reference sequence). This CDR3 comprises 14 residues. The CDR3: CASSFSSGGYEQYF. The CDR3 nucleotides are TGTGCCAGCAGTTTTTCTAGCGGGGGATACGAGCAGTACTTC.

The chain uses TRBV19 and TRBJ2-6, with D maybe TRBD2 (6 bases). Germline V gene data show CDR1 as LNHDA and CDR2 as SQIVND (reference sequence). V was pared by 4 bases and J by 0 bases, with 10 bases between. The CDR3 runs 16 residues. CDR3 in amino acids: CASSRPGDSGANVLTF. CDR3 DNA sequence: TGTGCCAGTAGTAGGCCGGGGGACTCTGGGGCCAACGTCCTGACTTTC.

V gene TRBV27 combines with J gene TRBJ1-5; 7 positions match TRBD1. V lost 4 bases, J lost 0 bases, and 12 bases stayed unmatched. The CDR3 spans 18 residues. In germline, CDR1 is MNHEY, CDR2 SMNVEV (reference sequence). Written as DNA, the CDR3 is TGTGCCAGCAGTTCGCTACGACAGGGACTGAATAGCAATCAGCCCCAGCATTTT. Translating it yields CASSSLRQGLNSNQPQHF.

The V call is TRBV6-6, the J call TRBJ1-5; D remains ambiguous. V lost 4 bases to trimming and J lost 6 bases, with 13 bases between them. Per germline, CDR1 MNHNY and CDR2 SVGAGI (reference sequence). This CDR3 contains 14 residues. CDR3 nucleotides: TGTGCCAGCAGTTTAGAGGGAGGCGGTCAGCCCCAGCATTTT. Its protein is CASSLEGGGQPQHF.

This clone was recorded a few times. The chain combines TRBV27 with TRBJ2-7; 8 bases match TRBD1. Germline CDR1 is MNHEY and CDR2 is SMNVEV (reference sequence). The CDR3 consists of 16 residues. Trimming at V came to 4 bases and at J to 1 base, leaving 9 bases not matched to a gene. The CDR3 DNA sequence: TGTGCCAGCAGTTCGCCCCAGGGGACAGGTTCCTACGAGCAGTACTTC. This sequence encodes CASSSPQGTGSYEQYF.

V and J are TRBV7-2 and TRBJ2-1, with TRBD2 as a possible D gene (6 bases). The CDR3 consists of 13 residues. V lost 5 bases and J 5 bases, leaving 10 bases between the germline ends. Germline V gene sequence: CDR1 SGHTA, CDR2 FQGNSA. The CDR3 nucleotides read TGTGCCAGCAGCCGACGACTAGACAATGAGCAGTTCTTC. It yields the protein CASSRRLDNEQFF. The full variable domain, in which reference TRBV7-2 and TRBJ2-1 provide the parts outside the CDR3, is GAGVSQSPSNKVTEKGKDVELRCDPISGHTALYWYRQSLGQGLEFLIYFQGNSAPDKSGLPSDRFSAERTGGSVSTLTIQRTQQEDSAVYLCASSRRLDNEQFFGPGTRLTVL.

This clone has a handful of counts. V usage is TRBV5-4 and J usage is TRBJ1-1; D remains ambiguous. The V gene's germline CDR1 is SGHNT and CDR2 YYREEE (reference sequence). The CDR3 is made up of 14 amino acids. V shed 1 base and J shed 6 bases, with 13 bases lying between them. CDR3 nucleotide sequence: TGTGCCAGCAGCTTGCTTGCCCCGGGTGCTGAAGCTTTCTTT. Its protein product is CASSLLAPGAEAFF.

This chain joins TRBV5-4 and TRBJ2-1; TRBD1 matches at 9 bases. Germline V CDR1 and CDR2: SGHNT, YYREEE (reference sequence). The CDR3 consists of 17 residues. V dropped 4 bases and J dropped 3; count of bases not matched to a gene: 11. The CDR3, as DNA: TGTGCCAGCAGCACTCCGGGACAGGGAAGCTTCTACAATGAGCAGTTCTTC. This translates into CASSTPGQGSFYNEQFF.

This clone has just one count. The chain combines TRBV5-1 with TRBJ2-1; 11 bases fit TRBD2. Unmatched junction bases numbered 10, after V lost 4 bases and J lost 4 bases. The CDR3 contains 17 residues. Germline V gene data show CDR1 as SGHRS and CDR2 as YFSETQ. The CDR3 sequence is CASSPPLGTSGYNEQFF. CDR3 in DNA: TGCGCCAGCAGCCCACCTTTGGGGACTAGCGGATACAATGAGCAGTTCTTC.

This clone occurred once. The chain couples TRBV29-1 to TRBJ1-2; no definite D call. Germline V gives CDR1 SQVTM, CDR2 ANQGSEA. Trimming took 8 bases from V and 4 from J, leaving 14 bases between them. The CDR3 length is 12 residues. CDR3 loop: CSTSRGGYGYTF. CDR3 nucleotide sequence: TGCAGCACCTCTCGGGGAGGCTATGGCTACACCTTC.

This chain uses TRBV4-1 with TRBJ1-2; weak D call: TRBD1 (5 bases). CDR3 length: 14 amino acids. Germline CDR1 and CDR2: MGHRA and YSYEKL. V lost 0 bases to trimming and J lost 5 bases, with 10 bases between them. The CDR3 sequence: CASSQEGPGYGYTF. For the CDR3, the DNA is TGCGCCAGCAGCCAAGAGGGGCCAGGATATGGCTACACCTTC.